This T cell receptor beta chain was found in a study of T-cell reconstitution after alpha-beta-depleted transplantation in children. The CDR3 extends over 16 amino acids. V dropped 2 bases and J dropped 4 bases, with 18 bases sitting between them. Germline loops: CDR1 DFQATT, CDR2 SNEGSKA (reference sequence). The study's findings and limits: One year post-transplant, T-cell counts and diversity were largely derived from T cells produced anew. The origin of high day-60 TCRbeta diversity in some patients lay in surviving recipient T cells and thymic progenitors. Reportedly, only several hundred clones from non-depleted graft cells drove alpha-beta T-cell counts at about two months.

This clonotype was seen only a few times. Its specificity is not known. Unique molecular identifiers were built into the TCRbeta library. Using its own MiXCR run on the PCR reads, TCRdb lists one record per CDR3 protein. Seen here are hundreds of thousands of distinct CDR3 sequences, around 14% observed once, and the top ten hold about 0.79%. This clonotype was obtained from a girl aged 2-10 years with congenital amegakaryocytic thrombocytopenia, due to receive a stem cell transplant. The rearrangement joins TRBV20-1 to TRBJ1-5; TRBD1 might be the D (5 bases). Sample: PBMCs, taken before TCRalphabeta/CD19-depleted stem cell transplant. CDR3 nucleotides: TGCAGTGCTAGACTGCCCTATGGGGGTCCAAATCAGCCCCAGCATTTT. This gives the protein CSARLPYGGPNQPQHF.